This note documents a single T cell receptor beta chain sequence. The sample holds many counts of this clonotype. The antigen it recognizes is unknown. No quality values exist for individual bases; no much larger clone is one base distant. The germline V gene gives CDR1 as SGHRS and CDR2 as YFSETQ. The CDR3 starts with the cysteine, ends with the phenylalanine, and has 14 residues. Of the read, only the CDR3 DNA is kept; its 42 bases are in frame from base 1. V and J lose 4 bases and 2 bases, and a span of 11 bases separates them. Libraries came from RT-PCR. Sequencing relied on an Illumina HiSeq 2500. The raw public data were reprocessed by TCRdb itself: fastp quality trimming at Q25, MiXCR clonotype calling, in-frame beta chains only. Entries are consolidated by CDR3 protein sequence, retaining the most common genes and DNA. Present in this sample are 600,000 to 850,000 distinct CDR3 sequences, 11% to 15% of which were seen just once. The ten top clones hold 7.5% to 9% of the sample.

This record belongs to a study of response to subunit inactivated influenza vaccine (dated by TCRdb to 2016 to 2018). In the study overall: Deep quantitative profiling of the T cell receptor repertoire was used in the study to follow responses to a trivalent subunit inactivated influenza vaccine.

Summary of the overall study and its limitations: The authors suggested that each seasonal influenza vaccination may recruit only a limited number of new T cells.

The sequence is built from TRBV5-1 and TRBJ2-3, with TRBD2 tentatively as D gene (5 bases match). This clonotype was obtained from a man aged 45-65 years who received an inactivated influenza vaccine. Donor details come from another sample of the same person, matched by shared clones. The sequenced sample was PBMCs from blood, obtained 14 to 15 days before vaccination. The CDR3 protein is CASSRSEFTDTQYF. DNA sequence: TGCGCCAGCAGCCGTAGCGAGTTCACAGATACGCAGTATTTT.